The 12 T cell receptor beta chains listed next were all sequenced from one sample in a study of T-cell memory formation after mild COVID-19. MiXCR was run by TCRdb on the 5' RACE reads, yielding one entry per CDR3 protein. The sample holds 250,000 to 300,000 distinct CDR3 sequences; under 20% are singletons and the top ten take 20% to 25%. Sequencing used PBMCs or a T cell subset sorted from them (not recorded which). All receptors derive from a man younger than 35 who had mild COVID-19 (a few samples of this study predate the infection). Cell type and time point are not known.

V gene TRBV5-1 combines with J gene TRBJ1-2, with a possible D match to TRBD1 (5 bases). Trimming took off 5 bases at V and 14 bases at J, with 16 bases between the two ends. The CDR3 runs to 11 residues. Germline CDR1 reads SGHRS; CDR2 reads YFSETQ. DNA of the CDR3: TGCGCCAGCAGATCTCAGGGAACCAGTACCTTC. Protein product: CASRSQGTSTF.

This clonotype was seen more than once but under ten times. The J gene is TRBJ2-3, the V gene TRBV6-5; D is unresolved. V dropped 0 bases and J dropped 3 bases, with 7 bases sitting between them. The CDR3 sequence is 14 residues long. Germline CDR1 reads MNHEY; CDR2 reads SVGAGI. The CDR3 loop reads CASSYSEATDTQYF. The CDR3 bases are TGTGCCAGCAGTTACTCCGAAGCGACAGATACGCAGTATTTT.

The chain joins TRBV12-3 or TRBV12-4 to TRBJ1-1, with 12 nucleotides matching TRBD1. The CDR3 spans 17 residues. J lost 7 bases, V lost 6 bases, and 15 bases had no gene match. This CDR3 reads CASSANPGQGAGGEAFF. CDR3 sequence (DNA): TGTGCCAGCAGCGCCAATCCGGGACAGGGGGCCGGGGGTGAAGCTTTCTTT.

This clonotype was detected a few times. The CDR3 DNA reads TGTGCCACAGAGACAGGTCGTGGCGGGGAGCTGTTTTTT. It translates to CATETGRGGELFF. The chain links TRBV24-1 to TRBJ2-2, with D possibly matching TRBD1 (6 bases). There are 13 residues in the CDR3. Germline assignment: CDR1 KGHDR and CDR2 SFDVKD. V dropped 10 bases and J dropped 7 bases, with 15 bases sitting between them.

This clonotype was picked up a small number of times. The V call is TRBV2, the J call TRBJ2-2; no clear D. Trimming cost V 6 bases and J 4 bases, with 9 bases left between them. The CDR3 is made up of 13 amino acids. From germline, CDR1 is SNHLY and CDR2 FYNNEI. The chain's CDR3 is CASRETVTGELFF. The CDR3 coding sequence is TGTGCCAGCAGGGAGACGGTCACCGGGGAGCTGTTTTTT.

V gene TRBV29-1 combines with J gene TRBJ2-6, with D possibly called TRBD1 or TRBD2 (6 bases each). V lost 1 base and J lost 2, with 9 bases in between. Germline V CDR1 and CDR2: SQVTM, ANQGSEA. The CDR3 runs to 15 residues. This CDR3 is CSVEVGGTGANVLTF. CDR3 sequence (DNA): TGCAGCGTTGAAGTAGGGGGGACTGGGGCCAACGTCCTGACTTTC. Full variable domain (outside the CDR3, taken from reference TRBV29-1 and TRBJ2-6): SAVISQKPSRDICQRGTSLTIQCQVDSQVTMMFWYRQQPGQSLTLIATANQGSEATYESGFVIDKFPISRPNLTFSTLTVSNMSPEDSSIYLCSVEVGGTGANVLTFGAGSRLTVL.

The chain combines TRBV9 with TRBJ2-2; either TRBD1 or TRBD2 may supply D (6 bases each). V gave up 3 bases and J gave up 7 bases, with 10 bases separating them. The germline gives CDR1 SGDLS, CDR2 YYNGEE. The CDR3 length is 13 residues. The DNA of the CDR3 is TGTGCCAGCAGCGCGGGGGCTAACGGGGAGCTGTTTTTT. It yields the protein CASSAGANGELFF.

The V gene is TRBV5-1, the J gene TRBJ2-3; 8 bases are shared with TRBD2. The germline V gene encodes CDR1 SGHRS and CDR2 YFSETQ. The CDR3 contains 15 residues. The V gene end was trimmed by 0 bases and the J gene end by 1 base; junction bases not matched to a gene: 1. CDR3 loop: CASSLVSGGTDTQYF. As DNA, the CDR3 is TGCGCCAGCAGCTTGGTTAGCGGGGGCACAGATACGCAGTATTTT.

This clonotype was counted a few times. V gene TRBV6-1 combines with J gene TRBJ2-3; D uncertain. The CDR3 extends over 12 amino acids. V lost 6 bases and J 5 bases, leaving 9 bases between the germline ends. CDR1 and CDR2 from the germline V gene are MNHNS and SASEGT. CDR3 sequence: CASSLSRDTQYF. The CDR3 nucleotides read TGTGCCAGCAGCCTATCAAGAGATACGCAGTATTTT.

This clonotype has at least ten counts. The chain couples TRBV7-9 to TRBJ2-1, with D perhaps given as TRBD1 or TRBD2 (7 bases each). V was cut by 4 bases and J by 6 bases, with 16 bases left in between. Germline assignment: CDR1 SEHNR and CDR2 FQNEAQ (reference sequence). The CDR3 is 15 amino acids. This chain's CDR3 is CASSSGGGSLNEQFF. The CDR3 DNA is TGTGCCAGCAGCTCAGGGGGGGGAAGCCTCAATGAGCAGTTCTTC.

The rearrangement links TRBV29-1 to TRBJ2-5; D is possibly TRBD1 (5 bases). Germline CDR1 SQVTM, CDR2 ANQGSEA. V shed 3 bases and J shed 4 bases, with 18 bases lying between them. This CDR3 is 15 amino acids long. The CDR3 here is CSVEQGPLWGETQYF. CDR3 sequence (DNA): TGCAGCGTTGAGCAGGGCCCCTTATGGGGAGAGACCCAGTACTTC.

The V and J genes are TRBV13 and TRBJ2-3; 9 bases fit TRBD1. J was trimmed by 9 bases and V by 10 bases; bases with no gene match: 14. Germline values: CDR1 PRHDT, CDR2 FYEKMQ (reference sequence). The CDR3 has 14 amino acids. The CDR3 DNA reads as TGTGCCACCAGACAGGGGGGTGGTATCGGCACGCAGTATTTT. Translation gives CATRQGGGIGTQYF.